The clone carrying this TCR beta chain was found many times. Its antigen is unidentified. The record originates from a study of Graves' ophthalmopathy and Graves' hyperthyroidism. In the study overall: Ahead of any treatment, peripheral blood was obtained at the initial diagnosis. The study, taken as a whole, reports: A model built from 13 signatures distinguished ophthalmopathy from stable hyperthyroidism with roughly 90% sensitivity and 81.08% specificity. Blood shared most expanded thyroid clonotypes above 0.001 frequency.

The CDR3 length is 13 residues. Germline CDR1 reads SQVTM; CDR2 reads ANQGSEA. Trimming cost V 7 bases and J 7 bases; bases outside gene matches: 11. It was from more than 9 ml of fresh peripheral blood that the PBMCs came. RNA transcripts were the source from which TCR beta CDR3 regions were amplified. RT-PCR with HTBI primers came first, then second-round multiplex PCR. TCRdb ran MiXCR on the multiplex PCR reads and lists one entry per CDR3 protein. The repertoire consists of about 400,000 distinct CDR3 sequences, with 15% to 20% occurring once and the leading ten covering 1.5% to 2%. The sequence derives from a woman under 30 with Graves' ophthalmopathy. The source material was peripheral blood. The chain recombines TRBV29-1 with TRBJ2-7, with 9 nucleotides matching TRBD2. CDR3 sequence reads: CSGAGGAIEEQYF. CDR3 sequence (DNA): TGCAGCGGAGCGGGAGGCGCGATTGAAGAGCAGTACTTC.